Sequencing of this T cell receptor (beta chain) was carried out in a study of T cell responses to AZD1222 COVID-19 vaccine. The table came from immunoSEQ multiplex PCR; TCRdb's copy has only in-frame clones and leaves some out. The table records some 150,000 clones, roughly 90% of them present only once. CDR3 length equals 15 residues. From germline, CDR1 is SGHNT and CDR2 YYREEE (reference sequence). The V end lost 3 bases, the J end lost 2 bases, and 14 bases lay between the germline ends. The sequence came from an adult in good health. The sequences come from peripheral blood, collected on day 0 of AZD1222 vaccination. This chain links TRBV5-4 with TRBJ2-5; D unresolved. CDR3 residues: CASSSRFAAQETQYF. CDR3 DNA sequence: TGTGCCAGCAGCTCCCGTTTTGCGGCACAAGAGACCCAGTACTTC.